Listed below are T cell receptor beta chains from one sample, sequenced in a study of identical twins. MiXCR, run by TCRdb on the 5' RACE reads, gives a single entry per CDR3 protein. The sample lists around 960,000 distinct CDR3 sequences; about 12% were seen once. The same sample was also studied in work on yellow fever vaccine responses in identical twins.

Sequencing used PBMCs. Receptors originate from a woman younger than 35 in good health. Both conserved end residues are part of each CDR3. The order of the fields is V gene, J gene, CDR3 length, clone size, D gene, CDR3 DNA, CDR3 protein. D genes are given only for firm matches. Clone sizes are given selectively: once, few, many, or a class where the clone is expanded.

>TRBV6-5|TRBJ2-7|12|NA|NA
TGTGCCAGCAGGCGGGAACCCGCCGAGCAGTACTTC
CASRREPAEQYF
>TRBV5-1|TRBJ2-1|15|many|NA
TGCGCCAGCAGCTTCGGTGGGGGACGCTACAATGAGCAGTTCTTC
CASSFGGGRYNEQFF
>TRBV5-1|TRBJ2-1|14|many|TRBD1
TGCGCCAGCAGCTTGAAACAGGGGAACAATGAGCAGTTCTTC
CASSLKQGNNEQFF
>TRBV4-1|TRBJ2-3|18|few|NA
TGCGCCAGCAGCCAAGATTTGGGGACTTCCGAATTTACAGATACGCAGTATTTT
CASSQDLGTSEFTDTQYF
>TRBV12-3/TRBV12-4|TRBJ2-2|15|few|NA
TGTGCCAGCAGTCCATTCGGGAGTGCGGCCGGGGAGCTGTTTTTT
CASSPFGSAAGELFF
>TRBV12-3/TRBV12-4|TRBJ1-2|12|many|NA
TGTGCCACCAGTCAGGGTAACTATGGCTACACCTTC
CATSQGNYGYTF
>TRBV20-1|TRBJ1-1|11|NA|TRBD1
TGCAGCGGGGACAGGGACACTGAAGCTTTCTTT
CSGDRDTEAFF
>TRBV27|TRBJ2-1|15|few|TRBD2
TGTGCCAGCAGTTCATTGAGCGGGAGTGGCAATGAGCAGTTCTTC
CASSSLSGSGNEQFF
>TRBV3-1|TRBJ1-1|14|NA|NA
TGTGCCAGCAGCGAACGTTGGGGGAACACTGAAGCTTTCTTT
CASSERWGNTEAFF
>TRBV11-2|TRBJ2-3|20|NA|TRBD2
TGTGCCAGCAGCCGAAAAGGGGGGACTAGCGGCTGGGGGTCTTCAGATACGCAGTATTTT
CASSRKGGTSGWGSSDTQYF
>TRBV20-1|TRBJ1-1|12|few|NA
TGCAGTGCTCGATTGGGGGCCACTGAAGCTTTCTTT
CSARLGATEAFF
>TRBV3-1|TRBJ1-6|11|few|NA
TGTGCCAGCAGACAGGGTGACTCCCTCCACTTT
CASRQGDSLHF
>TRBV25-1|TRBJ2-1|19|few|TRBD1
TGTGCCAGCAGTGAACCCGAAATCAAAAGGACAGGGGGCTTCGATGAGCAGTTCTTC
CASSEPEIKRTGGFDEQFF
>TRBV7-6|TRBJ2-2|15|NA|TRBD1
TGTGCCAGCAGAGAGACAGGGTTGAACACCGGGGAGCTGTTTTTT
CASRETGLNTGELFF
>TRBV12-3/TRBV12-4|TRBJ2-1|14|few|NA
TGTGCCAGCAGTTTCTATAAGTCCTACAATGAGCAGTTCTTC
CASSFYKSYNEQFF